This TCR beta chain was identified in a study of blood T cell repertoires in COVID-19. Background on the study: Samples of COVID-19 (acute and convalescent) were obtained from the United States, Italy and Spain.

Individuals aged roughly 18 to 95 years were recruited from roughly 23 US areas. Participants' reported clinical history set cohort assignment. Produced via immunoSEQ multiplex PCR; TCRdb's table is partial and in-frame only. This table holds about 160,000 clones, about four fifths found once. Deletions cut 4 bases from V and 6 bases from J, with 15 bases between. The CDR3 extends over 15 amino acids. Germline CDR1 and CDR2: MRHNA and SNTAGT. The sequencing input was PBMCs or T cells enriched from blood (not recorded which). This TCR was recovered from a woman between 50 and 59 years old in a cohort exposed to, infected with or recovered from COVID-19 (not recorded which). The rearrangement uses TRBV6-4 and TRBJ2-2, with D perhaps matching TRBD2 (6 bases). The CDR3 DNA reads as TGTGCCAGCAGTGGGGTAGCGGAGGGCCCCGGGGAGCTGTTTTTT. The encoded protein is CASSGVAEGPGELFF.